This T cell receptor beta chain was recorded in a study of T cell responses to AZD1222 COVID-19 vaccine. Assay: immunoSEQ multiplex PCR; the TCRdb copy retains only in-frame clones and omits some. Of roughly 140,000 clones in the sample, roughly 80% were seen once. Study-level points and caveats: Donors in the cohort were predominantly white British and more often female, and clonal diversity was possibly underestimated. No day 14 peak samples; only post-peak repertoires were characterized. Seropositive status at baseline applied to only five or six AZD1222 recipients.

The CDR3 spans 13 residues. Germline CDR1 and CDR2: MNHEY and SMNVEV (reference sequence). V was pared by 1 base and J by 6 bases, with 9 bases between. A note on this clone: Antigen: not known.

J is TRBJ1-2 and V is TRBV27; D perhaps matches TRBD1 (5 bases). The source of this sequence is an adult in good health. Sequencing was performed on peripheral blood, taken on day 0 of MenACWY control vaccination. The CDR3: CASSLFQGNGYTF. For the CDR3, the DNA is TGTGCCAGCAGTTTATTCCAGGGTAATGGCTACACCTTC.